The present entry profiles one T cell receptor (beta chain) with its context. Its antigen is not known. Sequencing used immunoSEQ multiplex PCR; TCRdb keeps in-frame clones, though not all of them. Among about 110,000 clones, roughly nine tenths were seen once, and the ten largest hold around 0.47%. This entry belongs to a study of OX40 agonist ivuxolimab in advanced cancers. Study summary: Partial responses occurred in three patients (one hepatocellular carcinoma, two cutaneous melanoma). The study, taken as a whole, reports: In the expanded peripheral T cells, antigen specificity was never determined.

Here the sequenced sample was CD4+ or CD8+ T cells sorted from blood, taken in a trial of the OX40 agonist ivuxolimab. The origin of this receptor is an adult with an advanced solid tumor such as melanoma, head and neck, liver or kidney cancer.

CDR3 in DNA: TGTGCCAGCGGCCTTAGGGTCAGCACAGATACGCAGTATTTT. Its protein is CASGLRVSTDTQYF. The rearrangement links TRBV6-8 to TRBJ2-3; D unresolved. The CDR3 extends over 14 amino acids. CDR1 and CDR2 (germline): MNHGY, SAAAGT. Between the trimmed V and J ends, which lost 8 bases and 0 bases, there was a span of 12 bases.